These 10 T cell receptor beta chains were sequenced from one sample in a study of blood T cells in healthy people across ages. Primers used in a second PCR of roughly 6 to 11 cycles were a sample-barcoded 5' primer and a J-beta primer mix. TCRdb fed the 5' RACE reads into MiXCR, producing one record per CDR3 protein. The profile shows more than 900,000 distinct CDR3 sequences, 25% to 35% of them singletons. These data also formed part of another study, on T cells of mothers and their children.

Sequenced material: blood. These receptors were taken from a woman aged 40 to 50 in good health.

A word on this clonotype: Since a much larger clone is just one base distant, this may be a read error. CDR3 DNA: TGTGCCAGCAGTCCACGGGCGGCGGACTCTGGGACCAACGTCCTGACTTTC. The encoded protein is CASSPRAADSGTNVLTF. The chain carries TRBV12-3 or TRBV12-4 and TRBJ2-6; possibly TRBD2 for D (5 bases). The CDR3 is 17 residues long.

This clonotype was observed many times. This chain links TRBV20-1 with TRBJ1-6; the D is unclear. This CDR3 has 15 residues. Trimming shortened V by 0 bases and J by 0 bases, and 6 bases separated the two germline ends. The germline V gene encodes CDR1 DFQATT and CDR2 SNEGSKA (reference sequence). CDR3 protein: CSARDLNSYNSPLHF. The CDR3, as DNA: TGCAGTGCTAGAGACCTGAACTCCTATAATTCACCCCTCCACTTT.

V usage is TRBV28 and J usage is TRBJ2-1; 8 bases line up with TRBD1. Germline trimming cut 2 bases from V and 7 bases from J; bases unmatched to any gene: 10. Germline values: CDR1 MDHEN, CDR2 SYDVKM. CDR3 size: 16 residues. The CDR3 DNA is TGTGCCAGCAGTTTACCCCCGGGACAGGTAGCGAATGAGCAGTTCTTC. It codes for CASSLPPGQVANEQFF.

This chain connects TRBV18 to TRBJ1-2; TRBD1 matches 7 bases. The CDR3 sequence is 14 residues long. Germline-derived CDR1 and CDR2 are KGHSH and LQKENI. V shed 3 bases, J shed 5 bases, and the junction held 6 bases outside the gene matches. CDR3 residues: CASSPTGNEYGYTF. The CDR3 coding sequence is TGTGCCAGCTCACCGACAGGGAATGAATATGGCTACACCTTC.

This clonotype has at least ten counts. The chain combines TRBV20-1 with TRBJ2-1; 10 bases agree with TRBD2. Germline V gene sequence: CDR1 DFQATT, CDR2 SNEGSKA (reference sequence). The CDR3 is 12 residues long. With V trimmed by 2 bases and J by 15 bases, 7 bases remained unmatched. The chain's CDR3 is CSARLTSGVPFF. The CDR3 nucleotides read TGCAGTGCTAGACTCACTAGCGGGGTTCCGTTCTTC.

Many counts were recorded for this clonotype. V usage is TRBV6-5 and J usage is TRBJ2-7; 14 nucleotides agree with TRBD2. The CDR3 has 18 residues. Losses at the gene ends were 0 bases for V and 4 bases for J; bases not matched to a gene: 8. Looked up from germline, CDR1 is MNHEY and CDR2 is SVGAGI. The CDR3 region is CASSYSGWGTSGGYEQYF. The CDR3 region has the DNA TGTGCCAGCAGTTACTCAGGGTGGGGGACTAGCGGGGGATACGAGCAGTACTTC.

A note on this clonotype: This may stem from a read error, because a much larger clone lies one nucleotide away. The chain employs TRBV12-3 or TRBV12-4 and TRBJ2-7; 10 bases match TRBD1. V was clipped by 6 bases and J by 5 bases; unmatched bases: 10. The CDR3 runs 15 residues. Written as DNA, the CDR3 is TGTGCCAGCAGGGCGGGACAGGGGCGATGCAACGAGCAGTACTTC. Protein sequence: CASRAGQGRCNEQYF.

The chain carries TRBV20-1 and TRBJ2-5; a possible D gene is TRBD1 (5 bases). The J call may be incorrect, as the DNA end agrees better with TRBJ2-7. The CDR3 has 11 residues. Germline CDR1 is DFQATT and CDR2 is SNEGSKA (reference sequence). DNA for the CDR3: TGCAGTGCGACAGACAACTACGAGCAGTACTTC. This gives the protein CSATDNYEQYF.

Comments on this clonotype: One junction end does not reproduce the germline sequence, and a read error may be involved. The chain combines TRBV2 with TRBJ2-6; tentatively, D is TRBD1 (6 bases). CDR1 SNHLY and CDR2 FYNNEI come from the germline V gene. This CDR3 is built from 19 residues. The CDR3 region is CACREGRGTGGSEANVLTF. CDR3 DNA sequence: TGTGCCTGCCGTGAAGGTAGAGGTACTGGGGGCTCTGAGGCCAACGTCCTGACTTTC.

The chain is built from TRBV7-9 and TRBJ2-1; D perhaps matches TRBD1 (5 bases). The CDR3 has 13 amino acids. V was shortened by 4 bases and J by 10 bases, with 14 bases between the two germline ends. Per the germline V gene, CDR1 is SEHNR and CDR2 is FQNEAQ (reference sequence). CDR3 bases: TGTGCCAGCAGCTCCGTGGCCGACAGAGAGCAGTTCTTC. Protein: CASSSVADREQFF. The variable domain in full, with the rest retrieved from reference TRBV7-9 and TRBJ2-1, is DTGVSQNPRHKITKRGQNVTFRCDPISEHNRLYWYRQTLGQGPEFLTYFQNEAQLEKSRLLSDRFSAERPKGSFSTLEIQRTEQGDSAMYLCASSSVADREQFFGPGTRLTVL.